This is a list of T cell receptor beta chains from one sample in a study of vaccination and CD4 T cells after COVID-19. No antigen has been assigned to these receptors. In TCRdb, the PCR reads were re-called with MiXCR into one record per CDR3 protein. The table lists several thousand distinct CDR3 sequences, roughly 20% of them singletons. Sequences were obtained from CD4+ T cells from blood, cultured in vitro. These receptors all stem from a human donor who had recovered from COVID-19. Each CDR3 is given with its conserved first and last residue. The order of the fields is V gene, D gene, clone size, J gene, CDR3 protein, CDR3 DNA. The D gene is left open where the match is weak. Clone size is not always given. Where it is, it says once, few, many or a class for expanded clones.

>TRBV6-1|.|.|TRBJ2-2
CASLDTLNTGELFF
TGTGCCAGCCTGGACACACTGAACACCGGGGAGCTGTTTTTT
>TRBV5-8|.|few|TRBJ1-1
CASSSPRTGNTEAFF
TGTGCCAGCAGCTCCCCAAGGACGGGGAACACTGAAGCTTTCTTT
>TRBV19|.|medium-sized|TRBJ2-7
CASSSERGYEQYF
TGTGCCAGTAGTTCCGAAAGGGGGTACGAGCAGTACTTC
>TRBV7-9|.|.|TRBJ1-1
CASSLAGQFSTEAFF
TGTGCCAGCAGCTTAGCCGGACAGTTCTCCACTGAAGCTTTCTTT
>TRBV20-1|TRBD2|.|TRBJ2-3
CSARVGRGGLTDTQYF
TGCAGTGCTAGAGTGGGGCGGGGGGGCCTAACAGATACGCAGTATTTT
>TRBV20-1|TRBD1|medium-sized|TRBJ1-1
CSAREAGGWTEAFF
TGCAGTGCTAGAGAGGCAGGGGGCTGGACTGAAGCTTTCTTT
>TRBV9|.|few|TRBJ2-2
CASSVGGTGELFF
TGTGCCAGCAGCGTAGGGGGCACCGGGGAGCTGTTTTTT
>TRBV5-1|.|few|TRBJ1-1
CASSLAGGNTEAFF
TGCGCCAGCAGCTTGGCGGGGGGGAACACTGAAGCTTTCTTT
>TRBV2|.|.|TRBJ2-1
CASQGRIYNEQFF
TGTGCCAGCCAGGGCCGCATCTACAATGAGCAGTTCTTC
>TRBV20-1|TRBD1|medium-sized|TRBJ1-6
CSARAPGQGYSPLHF
TGCAGTGCTAGAGCCCCGGGACAGGGGTATTCACCCCTCCACTTT
>TRBV28|.|few|TRBJ2-5
CASSLWGTHRGQETQYF
TGTGCCAGCAGTTTATGGGGGACACACCGGGGCCAAGAGACCCAGTACTTC
>TRBV12-5|.|.|TRBJ2-5
CASGLGSWETQYF
TGTGCTAGTGGTTTGGGTAGTTGGGAGACCCAGTACTTC
>TRBV12-5|TRBD1|large|TRBJ2-5
CASGPPTGEETQYF
TGTGCTAGTGGACCTCCGACAGGGGAAGAGACCCAGTACTTC
>TRBV19|TRBD1|.|TRBJ2-6
CASSRTGNSGANVLTF
TGTGCCAGTAGTAGGACAGGGAACTCTGGGGCCAACGTCCTGACTTTC
>TRBV6-5|.|few|TRBJ1-6
CASSYIRGSPLHF
TGTGCCAGCAGTTACATCCGGGGATCACCCCTCCACTTT
>TRBV12-3/TRBV12-4|.|medium-sized|TRBJ2-5
CASSFDRTQYF
TGTGCCAGCAGTTTCGATCGGACCCAGTACTTC
>TRBV6-2/TRBV6-3|.|.|TRBJ1-1
CASAHGNQNTEAFF
TGTGCCAGCGCCCATGGGAATCAAAACACTGAAGCTTTCTTT